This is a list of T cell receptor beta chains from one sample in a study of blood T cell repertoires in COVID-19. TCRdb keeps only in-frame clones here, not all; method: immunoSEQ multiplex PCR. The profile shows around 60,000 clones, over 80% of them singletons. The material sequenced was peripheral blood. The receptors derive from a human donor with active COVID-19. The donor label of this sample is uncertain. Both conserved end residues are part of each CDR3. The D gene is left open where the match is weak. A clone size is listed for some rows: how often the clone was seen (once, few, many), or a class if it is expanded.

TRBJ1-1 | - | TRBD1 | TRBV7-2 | CASSPRLQGATEAFF | TGTGCCAGCAGCCCGCGTTTGCAGGGGGCCACTGAAGCTTTCTTT
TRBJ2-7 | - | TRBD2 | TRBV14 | CASSAGLAWEQYF | TGTGCCAGCAGCGCTGGACTAGCGTGGGAGCAGTACTTC
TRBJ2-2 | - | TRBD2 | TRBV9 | CASSLRGFQREGLFINTGELFF | TGTGCCAGCAGTCTCCGGGGTTTCCAGCGGGAGGGCCTTTTTATTAACACCGGGGAGCTGTTTTTT
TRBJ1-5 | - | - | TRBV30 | CAWSLSGNQPQHF | TGTGCCTGGAGCCTATCCGGGAATCAGCCCCAGCATTTT
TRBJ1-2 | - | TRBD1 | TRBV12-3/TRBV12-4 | CASKVQGAAGYTF | TGTGCCAGCAAAGTACAGGGGGCCGCTGGCTACACCTTC
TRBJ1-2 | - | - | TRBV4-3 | CASSQGGNYGYTF | TGCGCCAGCAGCCAGGGAGGGAACTATGGCTACACCTTC
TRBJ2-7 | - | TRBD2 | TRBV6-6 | CASSYVAGAAYEQYF | TGTGCCAGCAGTTACGTAGCGGGGGCCGCCTACGAGCAGTACTTC
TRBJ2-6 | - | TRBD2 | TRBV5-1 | CASSLDRGAGANVLTF | TGCGCCAGCAGCTTGGACCGGGGGGCTGGGGCCAACGTCCTGACTTTC
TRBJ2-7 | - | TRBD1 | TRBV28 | CASTIWGQGPYEQYF | TGTGCCAGCACCATTTGGGGACAGGGGCCCTACGAGCAGTACTTC
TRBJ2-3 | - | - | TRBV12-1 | CASSFELAGGRDTQYF | TGTGCCAGCAGCTTTGAACTAGCGGGGGGGCGAGATACGCAGTATTTT
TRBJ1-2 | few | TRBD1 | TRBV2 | CASSVDRVFGYTF | TGTGCCAGCAGTGTAGACAGGGTATTTGGCTACACCTTC
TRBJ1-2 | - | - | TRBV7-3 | CASSLNSLDGYTF | TGTGCCAGCAGCTTAAACAGTCTGGATGGCTACACCTTC
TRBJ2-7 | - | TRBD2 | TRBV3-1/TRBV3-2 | CASSPLSGDSYEQYF | TGTGCCAGCAGCCCCCTAAGCGGGGACTCCTACGAGCAGTACTTC
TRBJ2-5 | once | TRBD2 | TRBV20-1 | CSASLTSGETQYF | TGCAGTGCTAGTCTGACTAGCGGAGAGACCCAGTACTTC
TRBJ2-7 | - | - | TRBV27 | CASRGLGRYEQYF | TGTGCCAGCAGGGGGCTAGGACGGTACGAGCAGTACTTC
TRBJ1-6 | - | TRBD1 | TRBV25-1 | CASSGDQSLTGVNSPLHF | TGTGCCAGCAGTGGGGATCAATCATTGACAGGGGTTAATTCACCCCTCCACTTT
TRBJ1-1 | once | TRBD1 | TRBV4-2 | CASSQDQGEGAGTEAFF | TGTGCCAGCAGCCAAGATCAGGGTGAGGGGGCAGGGACTGAAGCTTTCTTT
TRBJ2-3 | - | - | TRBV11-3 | CASSFGGRGGPDTQYF | TGTGCCAGCAGCTTCGGCGGGAGAGGGGGACCAGATACGCAGTATTTT
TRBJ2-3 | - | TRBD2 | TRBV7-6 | CASSLATSGGRDTQYF | TGTGCCAGCAGCTTAGCGACTAGCGGGGGGCGAGATACGCAGTATTTT
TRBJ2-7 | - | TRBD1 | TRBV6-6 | CASSYSVQGAYEQYF | TGTGCCAGCAGTTACTCGGTGCAGGGGGCCTACGAGCAGTACTTC
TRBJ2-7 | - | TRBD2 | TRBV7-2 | CASSFTLAGGYYEQYF | TGTGCCAGCAGTTTTACCCTAGCGGGGGGGTACTACGAGCAGTACTTC
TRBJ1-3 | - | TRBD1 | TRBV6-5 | CASSLGGLLSGNTIYF | TGTGCCAGCAGTTTAGGGGGCCTCCTCTCTGGAAACACCATATATTTT
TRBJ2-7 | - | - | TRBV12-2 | CASRLGTLARETYEQYF | TGTGCAAGTCGCTTAGGGACCCTAGCGAGGGAAACCTACGAGCAGTACTTC
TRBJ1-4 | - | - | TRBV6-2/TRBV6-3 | CASSFRNRLNEKLFF | TGTGCCAGCAGTTTCCGGAACAGGCTAAATGAAAAACTGTTTTTT
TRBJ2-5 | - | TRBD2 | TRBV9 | CASSATGSGGKGETQYF | TGTGCCAGCAGCGCCACCGGGAGCGGGGGGAAGGGAGAGACCCAGTACTTC
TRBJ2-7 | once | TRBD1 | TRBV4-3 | CASSQDLTGTYEQYF | TGCGCCAGCAGCCAAGATCTGACAGGGACCTACGAGCAGTACTTC
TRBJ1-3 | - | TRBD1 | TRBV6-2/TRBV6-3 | CASSYRRRGPPGTGNTIYF | TGTGCCAGCAGTTACCGGCGCAGGGGGCCCCCAGGGACTGGAAACACCATATATTTT
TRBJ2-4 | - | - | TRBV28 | CASKSRERRDIQYF | TGTGCCAGTAAGAGTCGGGAACGGAGAGACATTCAGTACTTC
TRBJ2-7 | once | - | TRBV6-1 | CASSEFTYEQYF | TGTGCCAGCAGTGAGTTCACCTACGAGCAGTACTTC
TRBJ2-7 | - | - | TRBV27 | CASSSPRRSGQTYEQYF | TGTGCCAGCAGTTCCCCCCGGCGTTCCGGACAGACCTACGAGCAGTACTTC
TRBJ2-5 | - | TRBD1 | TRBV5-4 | CASSGGTGVEETQYF | TGTGCCAGCAGCGGAGGGACAGGGGTAGAAGAGACCCAGTACTTC
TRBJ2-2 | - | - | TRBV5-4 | CASSWRGRAKDGELFF | TGTGCCAGCAGCTGGAGGGGGAGGGCCAAGGACGGGGAGCTGTTTTTT
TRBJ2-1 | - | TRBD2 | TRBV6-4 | CASSDSSGGAADEQFF | TGTGCCAGCAGTGACTCGAGCGGGGGGGCTGCGGATGAGCAGTTCTTC
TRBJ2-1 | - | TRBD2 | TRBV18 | CASSPSSGGASSEQFF | TGTGCCAGCTCACCATCAAGCGGGGGGGCCTCTAGTGAGCAGTTCTTC
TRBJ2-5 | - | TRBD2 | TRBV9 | CASSPRGGETQYF | TGTGCCAGCAGCCCCCGGGGGGGGGAGACCCAGTACTTC
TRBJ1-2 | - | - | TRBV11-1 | CASSPRPEDYGYTF | TGTGCCAGCAGCCCACGCCCAGAAGACTATGGCTACACCTTC
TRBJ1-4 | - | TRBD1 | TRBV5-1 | CASSRDRTPNEKLFF | TGCGCCAGCAGCCGGGACAGAACCCCTAATGAAAAACTGTTTTTT
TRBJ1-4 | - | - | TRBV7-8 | CASSLQGVSEKLFF | TGTGCCAGCAGCCTACAGGGAGTGAGTGAAAAACTGTTTTTT
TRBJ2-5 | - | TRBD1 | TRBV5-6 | CASSLTGGRGTQYF | TGTGCCAGCAGTCTGACAGGGGGAAGGGGGACCCAGTACTTC
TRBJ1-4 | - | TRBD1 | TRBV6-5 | CASTAGTVQFEKLFF | TGTGCCAGCACCGCCGGGACAGTTCAATTTGAAAAACTGTTTTTT
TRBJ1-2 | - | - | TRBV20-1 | CSAVEEYGYTF | TGCAGTGCTGTCGAGGAGTATGGCTACACCTTC
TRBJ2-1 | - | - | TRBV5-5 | CASSLQGYNEQFF | TGTGCCAGCAGCTTGCAGGGCTACAATGAGCAGTTCTTC